Each of the 27 T cell receptor beta chains below was sequenced from the same sample in a study of human versus mouse CDR3 diversity and MHC coevolution. Method: immunoSEQ multiplex PCR; TCRdb's copy keeps in-frame clones and lacks some. Counted here are about 77,000 clones, around 90% occurring once; the ten biggest clones make up around 0.15%. The source material was naive CD4+ T cells from blood. Subset described: CD45RO-negative CD62L-positive naive CD4 T cells. The receptors come from a person between 25 and 75 years old in good health.

The genes are TRBV5-8 and TRBJ1-1; 8 nucleotides line up with TRBD1. Germline CDR1 SGHTS, CDR2 YDEGEE. The CDR3 sequence is 13 residues long. J lost 5 bases, V lost 5 bases, and 5 bases had no gene match. The DNA of the CDR3 is TGTGCCAGCAGACTACAGGGGGTTACTGAAGCTTTCTTT. Translated: CASRLQGVTEAFF. Together with reference TRBV5-8 and TRBJ1-1, the CDR3 gives the full variable domain: EAGVTQSPTHLIKTRGQQATLRCSPISGHTSVYWYQQALGLGLQFLLWYDEGEERNRGNFPPRFSGRQFPNYSSELNVNALELEDSALYLCASRLQGVTEAFFGQGTRLTVV.

The rearrangement links TRBV5-1 to TRBJ2-1, with 9 bases fitting TRBD1. The germline V gene encodes CDR1 SGHRS and CDR2 YFSETQ. The trim removed 3 bases at V and 8 bases at J, leaving 12 bases unmatched. CDR3 length: 16 residues. The CDR3 DNA is TGCGCCAGCAGCTCCCGCCGGGACAGGGCATACCATGAGCAGTTCTTC. It codes for CASSSRRDRAYHEQFF.

This chain connects TRBV6-1 to TRBJ1-2; 8 positions match TRBD1. The junction had 3 bases not matched to a gene; V was cut back by 4 bases and J by 5 bases. Germline CDR1 reads MNHNS; CDR2 reads SASEGT. The CDR3 runs to 13 residues. In DNA form, the CDR3 reads TGTGCCAGCAGTGCCGACAGGGGATATGGCTACACCTTC. Its translation: CASSADRGYGYTF.

This clone came up once. The V and J genes are TRBV11-1 and TRBJ2-4, with 8 bases identical to TRBD1. The CDR3 is 14 residues long. V lost 0 bases, J lost 14 bases, and 9 bases stayed unmatched. Germline V CDR1 and CDR2: SGHAT, FQDESV (reference sequence). The CDR3 region has the DNA TGTGCCAGCAGCTTAGCGGGGGACAGGTCCAGGGAGTACTTC. This gives the protein CASSLAGDRSREYF.

The V call is TRBV6-5, the J call TRBJ2-2; no firm D call. Germline V gene lookup returns CDR1 MNHEY and CDR2 SVGAGI. The CDR3 is 14 amino acids. The V gene lost 6 bases and the J gene lost 1 base, with 9 bases spanning the gap. This CDR3 is CASRSRMNTGELFF. CDR3 in DNA: TGTGCCAGCAGATCCAGGATGAACACCGGGGAGCTGTTTTTT.

The chain has TRBV19 and TRBJ1-2; D is unresolved. Per the germline V gene, CDR1 is LNHDA and CDR2 is SQIVND (reference sequence). The germline V and J ends were trimmed by 5 bases and 2 bases, with 12 bases remaining between them. The CDR3 extends over 14 amino acids. CDR3 in amino acids: CASSSPPRNYGYTF. CDR3 in DNA: TGTGCCAGTAGTTCGCCCCCCCGGAACTATGGCTACACCTTC. The whole variable domain, remainder taken from reference TRBV19 and TRBJ1-2, is DGGITQSPKYLFRKEGQNVTLSCEQNLNHDAMYWYRQDPGQGLRLIYYSQIVNDFQKGDIAEGYSVSREKKESFPLTVTSAQKNPTAFYLCASSSPPRNYGYTFGSGTRLTVV.

CDR3 DNA sequence: TGCAGTGCTAGAGACAGTTACGAGCAGTACTTC. As protein: CSARDSYEQYF. The rearrangement links TRBV20-1 to TRBJ2-7, with D unclear. Germline lookup yields CDR1 DFQATT and CDR2 SNEGSKA (reference sequence). The CDR3 contains 11 residues. V was trimmed by 0 bases and J by 4 bases, leaving 4 bases between them.

The V gene is TRBV10-3, the J gene TRBJ1-1; 9 bases line up with TRBD1. This CDR3 is built from 13 residues. With 8 bases clipped from V and 1 base from J, the junction kept 2 bases outside the gene matches. Germline V gene lookup returns CDR1 ENHRY and CDR2 SYGVKD. In DNA, the CDR3 is TGTGCCATCGGGGGACAGGGGAACACTGAAGCTTTCTTT. Its protein is CAIGGQGNTEAFF.

The table lists this clone with a count of one. The chain couples TRBV5-4 to TRBJ2-5; 8 nucleotides align to TRBD1. The J call may not be correct, given that the DNA end is closer to TRBJ2-7. CDR1 is SGHNT and CDR2 is YYREEE in the germline V gene (reference sequence). The CDR3 loop spans 16 amino acids. CDR3 nucleotide sequence: TGTGCCAGCAGTCAGGGGGGACAGGCGAATCTCTACGAGCAGTACTTC. Protein product: CASSQGGQANLYEQYF.

The chain carries TRBV4-1 and TRBJ2-5; TRBD2 matches at 7 bases. After removal of 2 bases from V and 1 base from J, the junction contained 4 bases not matched to a gene. There are 15 residues in the CDR3. Germline CDR1 MGHRA, CDR2 YSYEKL. The DNA of the CDR3 is TGCGCCAGCAGCCAATGGCGGGGGATCCAAGAGACCCAGTACTTC. Its translation is CASSQWRGIQETQYF.

The chain uses TRBV15 and TRBJ1-3; D call uncertain. Germline values: CDR1 LNHNV, CDR2 YYDKDF (reference sequence). Trimming took off 1 base at V and 7 bases at J, with 14 bases between the two ends. The CDR3 length is 15 residues. The DNA for the CDR3 is TGTGCCACCAGCAGAGGAGGGAAGCTTGGGAACACCATATATTTT. This translates into CATSRGGKLGNTIYF.

The genes are TRBV19 and TRBJ1-1; 7 nucleotides line up with TRBD1. The junction had 7 bases not matched to a gene; V was cut back by 5 bases and J by 1 base. The CDR3 has 15 residues. The V gene's germline CDR1 is LNHDA and CDR2 SQIVND (reference sequence). The CDR3 sequence is CASSLTWTGNTEAFF. The CDR3 region has the DNA TGTGCCAGTAGTCTTACGTGGACAGGGAACACTGAAGCTTTCTTT. The full variable domain, rest sourced from reference TRBV19 and TRBJ1-1, is DGGITQSPKYLFRKEGQNVTLSCEQNLNHDAMYWYRQDPGQGLRLIYYSQIVNDFQKGDIAEGYSVSREKKESFPLTVTSAQKNPTAFYLCASSLTWTGNTEAFFGQGTRLTVV.

The genes are TRBV19 and TRBJ1-6; D unclear. Germline V lookup: CDR1 LNHDA, CDR2 SQIVND (reference sequence). The CDR3 is 14 residues long. V was shortened by 9 bases and J by 10 bases, with 19 bases between the two germline ends. CDR3 nucleotide sequence: TGTGCCAGCTCACCCGGTCGACAACCCTCACCCCTCCACTTT. This sequence encodes CASSPGRQPSPLHF. Based on the CDR3 plus reference TRBV19 and TRBJ1-6, the full variable domain is DGGITQSPKYLFRKEGQNVTLSCEQNLNHDAMYWYRQDPGQGLRLIYYSQIVNDFQKGDIAEGYSVSREKKESFPLTVTSAQKNPTAFYLCASSPGRQPSPLHFGNGTRLTVT.

The V and J genes are TRBV5-1 and TRBJ1-1, with 8 bases matching TRBD1. V lost 6 bases to trimming and J lost 4 bases; unmatched junction nucleotides: 11. Germline CDR1 SGHRS, CDR2 YFSETQ. This CDR3 spans 15 amino acids. CDR3 protein: CASTQMDRASTEAFF. The CDR3 coding sequence is TGCGCCAGCACCCAAATGGACAGGGCGAGCACTGAAGCTTTCTTT.

The gene calls are TRBV6-1 and TRBJ1-2, with D tentatively TRBD1 (5 bases). Germline V CDR1 and CDR2: MNHNS, SASEGT. V lost 10 bases, J lost 4 bases, and 10 bases lay in between. This CDR3 contains 11 residues. The CDR3 nucleotides are TGTGCCACCGGGCAGGGCTATGGCTACACCTTC. It is translated as CATGQGYGYTF.

The gene calls are TRBV29-1 and TRBJ2-5; D might be TRBD2 (6 bases). The CDR3 runs 13 residues. The ends were cut back, 6 bases at V and 3 bases at J, with 14 bases in the middle. The germline V gene has CDR1 SQVTM and CDR2 ANQGSEA. CDR3 loop: CSVSGRQKETQYF. The CDR3, as DNA: TGCAGCGTCTCAGGGAGGCAGAAAGAGACCCAGTACTTC.

The genes are TRBV6-1 and TRBJ2-5; D may be TRBD2 (5 bases). The CDR3 sequence is 15 residues long. Trimming took off 5 bases at V and 6 bases at J, with 19 bases between the two ends. From germline, CDR1 is MNHNS and CDR2 SASEGT. The CDR3 is CASSPPGVDGKTQYF. CDR3 sequence (DNA): TGTGCCAGCAGTCCCCCCGGGGTAGATGGAAAGACCCAGTACTTC.

The DNA for the CDR3 is TGTGCCAGTAGTGGGGCGGCAGTAAAGAACACCGGGGAGCTGTTTTTT. Protein sequence: CASSGAAVKNTGELFF. The chain is built from TRBV19 and TRBJ2-2; TRBD1 might be the D (5 bases). This CDR3 region has 16 residues. V dropped 5 bases and J dropped 1 base, with 14 bases sitting between them. The germline V gene encodes CDR1 LNHDA and CDR2 SQIVND (reference sequence). The entire variable domain, with the rest obtained from reference TRBV19 and TRBJ2-2, is as follows: DGGITQSPKYLFRKEGQNVTLSCEQNLNHDAMYWYRQDPGQGLRLIYYSQIVNDFQKGDIAEGYSVSREKKESFPLTVTSAQKNPTAFYLCASSGAAVKNTGELFFGEGSRLTVL.

This clone was detected once. One end of the junction is discordant with germline, which a read error may explain. The rearrangement links TRBV18 to TRBJ2-1; D is possibly TRBD2 (5 bases). Germline CDR1 is KGHSH and CDR2 is LQKENI. This CDR3 has 13 amino acids. The CDR3 nucleotides read TGTGCCAGCTCTACAAGCCTCACTGGGAGTTTGGTCTTC. The encoded protein is CASSTSLTGSLVF.

This clone occurred once. The genes are TRBV7-6 and TRBJ2-2, with 10 nucleotides matching TRBD2. The J segment lost 1 base and the V segment lost 5 bases, leaving 4 bases of the junction unmatched. The CDR3 spans 16 residues. CDR1 and CDR2 from the germline V gene are SGHVS and FNYEAQ. This chain's CDR3 is CASSTGTSENTGELFF. The CDR3 nucleotides are TGTGCCAGCAGCACCGGGACTAGCGAGAACACCGGGGAGCTGTTTTTT. Combining the CDR3 with reference TRBV7-6 and TRBJ2-2 gives the whole variable domain GAGVSQSPRYKVTKRGQDVALRCDPISGHVSLYWYRQALGQGPEFLTYFNYEAQQDKSGLPNDRFSAERPEGSISTLTIQRTEQRDSAMYRCASSTGTSENTGELFFGEGSRLTVL.

V gene TRBV25-1 combines with J gene TRBJ2-3; D not resolved. The CDR3 extends over 16 amino acids. Germline CDR1 reads MGHDK; CDR2 reads SYGVNS. V was cut by 2 bases and J by 7 bases, with 19 bases left in between. For the CDR3, the DNA is TGTGCCAGCAGTGAAATTTCCGCTGTTGCGATGCATACGCAGTATTTT. Its translation: CASSEISAVAMHTQYF. Complete variable domain (other parts from reference TRBV25-1 and TRBJ2-3): EADIYQTPRYLVIGTGKKITLECSQTMGHDKMYWYQQDPGMELHLIHYSYGVNSTEKGDLSSESTVSRIRTEHFPLTLESARPSHTSQYLCASSEISAVAMHTQYFGPGTRLTVL.

The chain is built from TRBV2 and TRBJ2-2; possible D gene TRBD1, 6 bases. The CDR3 is made up of 14 amino acids. Germline lookup yields CDR1 SNHLY and CDR2 FYNNEI. The ends were cut back, 6 bases at V and 1 base at J, with 9 bases in the middle. The CDR3 DNA follows: TGTGCCAGCAGGCCGGACAGGAACACCGGGGAGCTGTTTTTT. Encoded protein: CASRPDRNTGELFF. Looking up the rest from reference TRBV2 and TRBJ2-2 gives the full variable domain: EPEVTQTPSHQVTQMGQEVILRCVPISNHLYFYWYRQILGQKVEFLVSFYNNEISEKSEIFDDQFSVERPDGSNFTLKIRSTKLEDSAMYFCASRPDRNTGELFFGEGSRLTVL.

This sequence joins TRBV5-4 and TRBJ1-2; D might be TRBD1 (6 bases). This CDR3 region has 17 residues. V was pared by 0 bases and J by 0 bases, with 15 bases between. In germline, CDR1 is SGHNT, CDR2 YYREEE (reference sequence). CDR3 in amino acids: CASSLGPDRLSNYGYTF. The CDR3 DNA is TGTGCCAGCAGCTTGGGCCCGGACAGACTATCTAACTATGGCTACACCTTC.

This rearrangement joins TRBV7-2 to TRBJ1-5, with 7 bases that match TRBD1. CDR3 length: 13 amino acids. Losses at the gene ends were 4 bases for V and 4 bases for J; bases not matched to a gene: 1. Germline loops: CDR1 SGHTA, CDR2 FQGNSA. The CDR3 here is CASSSTGNQPQHF. The CDR3 nucleotides are TGTGCCAGCAGCTCGACAGGGAATCAGCCCCAGCATTTT. Together with reference TRBV7-2 and TRBJ1-5, the CDR3 gives the full variable domain: GAGVSQSPSNKVTEKGKDVELRCDPISGHTALYWYRQSLGQGLEFLIYFQGNSAPDKSGLPSDRFSAERTGGSVSTLTIQRTQQEDSAVYLCASSSTGNQPQHFGDGTRLSIL.

The V gene is TRBV7-9, the J gene TRBJ1-3; tentatively, D is TRBD1 (6 bases). The CDR3 loop spans 15 amino acids. Trimming cost V 8 bases and J 2 bases, with 16 bases left between them. Germline V gene sequence: CDR1 SEHNR, CDR2 FQNEAQ (reference sequence). The CDR3 sequence: CASPNARGPGNTIYF. The CDR3, as DNA: TGTGCCAGCCCTAACGCCAGGGGCCCTGGAAACACCATATATTTT.

The chain couples TRBV29-1 to TRBJ1-1; 8 positions agree with TRBD1. V lost 6 bases to trimming and J lost 4 bases; unmatched junction nucleotides: 7. CDR1 and CDR2 from the germline V gene are SQVTM and ANQGSEA. This CDR3 is 13 amino acids long. The CDR3 DNA reads as TGCAGCGTAGGTACAGGGGGAGGCACTGAAGCTTTCTTT. Its protein product is CSVGTGGGTEAFF.

The rearrangement links TRBV5-1 to TRBJ2-2; 8 bases are shared with TRBD2. Losses at the gene ends were 4 bases for V and 0 bases for J; bases not matched to a gene: 2. Germline CDR1 is SGHRS and CDR2 is YFSETQ. This CDR3 has 15 amino acids. The CDR3 nucleotides are TGCGCCAGCAGCCGAGCGGGGGCGAACACCGGGGAGCTGTTTTTT. Translated, it gives CASSRAGANTGELFF.